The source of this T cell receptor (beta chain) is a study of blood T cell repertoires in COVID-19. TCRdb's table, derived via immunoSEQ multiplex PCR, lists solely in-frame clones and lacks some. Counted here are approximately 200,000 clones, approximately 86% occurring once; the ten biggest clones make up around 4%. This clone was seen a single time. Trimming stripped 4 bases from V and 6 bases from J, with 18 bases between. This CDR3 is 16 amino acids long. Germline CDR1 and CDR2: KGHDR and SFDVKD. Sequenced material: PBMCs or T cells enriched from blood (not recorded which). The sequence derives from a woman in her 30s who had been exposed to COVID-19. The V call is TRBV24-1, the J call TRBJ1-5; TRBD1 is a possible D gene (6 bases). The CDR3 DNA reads TGTGCCACCAGTGAGGCGACAGGCGGAGGAAGTCAGCCCCAGCATTTT. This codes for CATSEATGGGSQPQHF.